Following are 24 T cell receptor beta chains from one sample sequenced in a study of cytomegalovirus exposure and HLA in healthy donors. 13 Jbeta primers and 60 Vbeta primers were used for the PCR. Measured with immunoSEQ multiplex PCR; TCRdb has only the in-frame clones, and not every one. The repertoire has about 120,000 clones, roughly 82% of them found once; the top ten carry approximately 6.3%. Sequencing was done on a sample of PBMCs. The receptors were gathered from a young man in good health and CMV-seropositive.

This clone was observed once. The V and J genes are TRBV19 and TRBJ1-1, with a possible D match to TRBD1 (5 bases). The V and J ends lost 6 bases and 4 bases respectively, with 9 bases between them. This CDR3 spans 12 amino acids. Germline V lookup: CDR1 LNHDA, CDR2 SQIVND (reference sequence). CDR3: CASSGQGTEAFF. CDR3 DNA: TGTGCCAGTAGCGGGCAGGGCACTGAAGCTTTCTTT.

In nucleotides, the CDR3 is TGTGCCAGCAGCTTTAATCAGGGGCCCCAGTCCCCTAACTATGGCTACACCTTC. It translates to CASSFNQGPQSPNYGYTF. The chain has TRBV11-2 and TRBJ1-2; tentative D call: TRBD1 (6 bases). CDR3 size: 18 residues. V was clipped by 3 bases and J by 0 bases, with 20 bases between them. Germline V gene sequence: CDR1 SGHAT, CDR2 FQNNGV.

The chain employs TRBV10-1 and TRBJ2-5; 7 bases map to TRBD1. The CDR3 covers 14 residues. Germline V gene lookup returns CDR1 WNHNN and CDR2 SYGVQD (reference sequence). V lost 8 bases and J lost 5; bases outside the gene matches: 11. CDR3 residues: CASGAEGARETQYF. The CDR3 nucleotides are TGCGCCAGCGGTGCAGAGGGGGCCAGGGAGACCCAGTACTTC.

The chain uses TRBV7-3 and TRBJ2-2, with 7 bases identical to TRBD2. Trimming took 5 bases from V and 1 from J; bases not matched to a gene: 7. Germline CDR1 and CDR2: SGHTA and FQGTGA. The CDR3 has 16 amino acids. The CDR3 here is CASSLRPSGNTGELFF. The CDR3, as DNA: TGTGCCAGCAGCCTAAGGCCTAGCGGGAACACCGGGGAGCTGTTTTTT.

This clone has only one observation. The rearrangement uses TRBV7-9 and TRBJ2-1; TRBD2 matches at 7 bases. CDR3 length equals 13 residues. After removal of 6 bases from V and 5 bases from J, the junction contained 4 bases not matched to a gene. Germline values: CDR1 SEHNR, CDR2 FQNEAQ (reference sequence). CDR3 nucleotides: TGTGCCAGCAGGAAGCGGGATGACAATGAGCAGTTCTTC. This translates into CASRKRDDNEQFF.

V is TRBV4-1 and J is TRBJ1-2; TRBD1 matches 10 bases. V lost 0 bases and J lost 2; bases outside the gene matches: 9. Germline CDR1 MGHRA, CDR2 YSYEKL. This CDR3 contains 18 residues. Here the CDR3 reads CASSQEGQGQGGNYGYTF. CDR3 in DNA: TGCGCCAGCAGCCAAGAGGGACAGGGGCAGGGAGGAAACTATGGCTACACCTTC.

V usage is TRBV5-1 and J usage is TRBJ2-7, with 8 nucleotides matching TRBD1. The V segment lost 1 base and the J segment 3 bases; nucleotides outside the gene matches: 9. Germline CDR1 and CDR2: SGHRS and YFSETQ. The CDR3 runs to 16 residues. DNA of the CDR3: TGCGCCAGCAGCTTGCATGCCGATGACAGGGGCTACGAGCAGTACTTC. It specifies CASSLHADDRGYEQYF.

This rearrangement joins TRBV19 to TRBJ1-1; possibly TRBD1 for D (6 bases). Germline lookup yields CDR1 LNHDA and CDR2 SQIVND (reference sequence). Trimming removed 2 bases from V and 10 bases from J, with 14 bases in between. CDR3 length: 13 amino acids. As DNA, the CDR3 is TGTGCCAGTAGTATAACTGGACAGTTGCGAGCTTTCTTT. Its protein is CASSITGQLRAFF.

This clone showed up just a few times. This chain uses TRBV7-9 with TRBJ2-7, with 8 bases identical to TRBD1. V was pared by 0 bases and J by 3 bases, with 7 bases of the junction left unmatched. The CDR3 totals 16 residues. The V gene's germline CDR1 is SEHNR and CDR2 FQNEAQ (reference sequence). CDR3: CASSLAGTGLDYEQYF. Here the CDR3 DNA reads TGTGCCAGCAGCTTAGCCGGGACAGGTCTGGACTACGAGCAGTACTTC.

This chain joins TRBV7-9 and TRBJ2-7; 11 positions match TRBD2. Germline lookup yields CDR1 SEHNR and CDR2 FQNEAQ (reference sequence). V dropped 4 bases and J dropped 3; count of bases not matched to a gene: 11. The CDR3 has 17 amino acids. The CDR3 reads CASSSPQTSGKGYEQYF. As DNA, the CDR3 is TGTGCCAGCAGCTCACCCCAGACTAGCGGGAAGGGCTACGAGCAGTACTTC.

The chain recombines TRBV30 with TRBJ1-2; D might be TRBD1 (5 bases). CDR3 size: 13 residues. Trimming took 2 bases from V and 3 from J, leaving 10 bases between them. Germline assignment: CDR1 GTSNPN and CDR2 SVGIG (reference sequence). The CDR3 region has the DNA TGTGCCTGGAGTTTCCAGGGTGACTATGGCTACACCTTC. Protein product: CAWSFQGDYGYTF. The whole variable domain, filled in from reference TRBV30 and TRBJ1-2, reads SQTIHQWPATLVQPVGSPLSLECTVEGTSNPNLYWYRQAAGRGLQLLFYSVGIGQISSEVPQNLSASRPQDRQFILSSKKLLLSDSGFYLCAWSFQGDYGYTFGSGTRLTVV.

The chain combines TRBV4-1 with TRBJ1-1; tentatively, D is TRBD1 (5 bases). Per the germline V gene, CDR1 is MGHRA and CDR2 is YSYEKL. Trimming pared 8 bases from V and 1 base from J, leaving 20 bases between. This CDR3 contains 16 residues. The CDR3 DNA is TGCGCCAGCCGACCGGGCGGCAGGGCCCCGAACACTGAAGCTTTCTTT. Residues: CASRPGGRAPNTEAFF.

This clone was detected only once. The chain uses TRBV7-7 and TRBJ2-1; 8 bases line up with TRBD1. CDR3 size: 13 residues. Germline-derived CDR1 and CDR2 are SSHAT and FNYEAQ (reference sequence). CDR3 nucleotides: TGTGCTCTAGACAGGGGTCTGGACAATGAGCAGTTCTTC. It encodes CALDRGLDNEQFF.

V gene TRBV2 combines with J gene TRBJ1-2; D is uncertain. In germline, CDR1 is SNHLY, CDR2 FYNNEI. The CDR3 spans 11 residues. Trimming took off 10 bases at V and 4 bases at J, with 10 bases between the two ends. CDR3 sequence reads: CAIQGGYGYTF. CDR3 DNA sequence: TGTGCCATACAAGGAGGCTATGGCTACACCTTC.

The rearrangement links TRBV19 to TRBJ1-1; D gene ambiguous. CDR1 and CDR2 (germline): LNHDA, SQIVND (reference sequence). The CDR3 is 12 residues long. With 3 bases removed from V and 5 bases from J, the gap between germline ends came to 7 bases. The CDR3 region has the DNA TGTGCCAGTAGTATTACCGGGACTGAAGCTTTCTTT. This translates into CASSITGTEAFF.

The chain is built from TRBV30 and TRBJ1-1; D may be TRBD1 (5 bases). The V gene lost 6 bases and the J gene lost 1 base, with 15 bases spanning the gap. The CDR3 totals 14 residues. Germline V gene lookup returns CDR1 GTSNPN and CDR2 SVGIG (reference sequence). The CDR3 coding sequence is TGTGCCTGTATGGAGGGGCCTGGGAACACTGAAGCTTTCTTT. This sequence encodes CACMEGPGNTEAFF.

This clone has only a few counts. This chain joins TRBV6-6 and TRBJ1-1; a weak D match, TRBD1 (6 bases). CDR3 length: 13 amino acids. Per germline, CDR1 MNHNY and CDR2 SVGAGI (reference sequence). V lost 2 bases and J lost 4, with 8 bases in between. Here the CDR3 reads CASSYGQLTEAFF. For the CDR3, the DNA is TGTGCCAGCAGTTACGGACAGCTCACTGAAGCTTTCTTT.

CDR3 region: CASSPVGGDEQYF. Written as DNA, the CDR3 is TGTGCCAGCTCACCGGTAGGGGGGGACGAGCAGTACTTC. This chain uses TRBV18 with TRBJ2-7, with a possible D match to TRBD2 (7 bases). Germline V lookup: CDR1 KGHSH, CDR2 LQKENI. This CDR3 is 13 amino acids long. V was shortened by 3 bases and J by 5 bases, with 11 bases between the two germline ends.

Only a few counts were recorded for this clone. V gene TRBV7-6 combines with J gene TRBJ2-6; no firm D call. The CDR3 is 14 amino acids. V dropped 7 bases and J dropped 0 bases, with 7 bases sitting between them. Germline-derived CDR1 and CDR2 are SGHVS and FNYEAQ. Here the CDR3 reads CASTWSSGANVLTF. The CDR3 DNA sequence: TGTGCCAGCACTTGGAGCTCTGGGGCCAACGTCCTGACTTTC.

The chain joins TRBV5-4 to TRBJ2-4; D call uncertain. Trimming took off 2 bases at V and 8 bases at J, with 11 bases between the two ends. The CDR3 runs to 13 residues. CDR1 SGHNT and CDR2 YYREEE come from the germline V gene (reference sequence). The chain's CDR3 is CASSLAMADIQYF. For the CDR3, the DNA is TGTGCCAGCAGCTTAGCAATGGCGGACATTCAGTACTTC.

The V gene is TRBV12-5, the J gene TRBJ1-1; D perhaps matches TRBD1 (6 bases). Trimming took 0 bases from V and 3 from J, leaving 14 bases between them. Looked up from germline, CDR1 is LGHNT and CDR2 is FRNRAP. This CDR3 has 16 residues. The CDR3 DNA sequence: TGTGCTAGTGGTTTGGTACGTGGGGGCTGGGACACTGAAGCTTTCTTT. Translated, it gives CASGLVRGGWDTEAFF.

The chain couples TRBV5-1 to TRBJ2-3; 12 nucleotides line up with TRBD1. Per the germline V gene, CDR1 is SGHRS and CDR2 is YFSETQ. Germline trimming cut 4 bases from V and 4 bases from J; bases unmatched to any gene: 7. The CDR3 extends over 16 amino acids. CDR3 sequence (DNA): TGCGCCAGCAGCAGGGGGACAGGGGGCGACCCAGATACGCAGTATTTT. It codes for CASSRGTGGDPDTQYF.

To note about this clone: One end of the junction fails to match germline, which may point to a read error. This chain connects TRBV28 to TRBJ2-4; D is ambiguous. The CDR3 runs 13 residues. The germline V gene encodes CDR1 MDHEN and CDR2 SYDVKM. As DNA, the CDR3 is TGTGCCAGCAGCCTTCCCTGGAAAAACAGTCAGTACTTC. Protein: CASSLPWKNSQYF.

The chain employs TRBV9 and TRBJ2-5, with 8 bases fitting TRBD2. V lost 0 bases, J lost 5 bases, and 9 bases stayed unmatched. This CDR3 is built from 16 residues. Germline V gene sequence: CDR1 SGDLS, CDR2 YYNGEE. CDR3 loop: CASSVGTSGRGETQYF. The CDR3 DNA is TGTGCCAGCAGCGTAGGAACAAGCGGGAGAGGCGAGACCCAGTACTTC.